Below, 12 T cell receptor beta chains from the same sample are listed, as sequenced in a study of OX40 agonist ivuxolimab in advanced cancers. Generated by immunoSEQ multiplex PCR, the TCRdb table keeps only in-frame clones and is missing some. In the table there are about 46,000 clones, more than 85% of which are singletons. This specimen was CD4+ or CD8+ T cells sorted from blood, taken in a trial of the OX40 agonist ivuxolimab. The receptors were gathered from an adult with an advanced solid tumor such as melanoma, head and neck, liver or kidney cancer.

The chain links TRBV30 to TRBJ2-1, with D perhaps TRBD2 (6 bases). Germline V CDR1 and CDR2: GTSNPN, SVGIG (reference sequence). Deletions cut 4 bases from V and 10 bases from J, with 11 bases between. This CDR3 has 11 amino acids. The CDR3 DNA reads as TGTGCCTGGACGGGGGACCGGGAGCAGTTCTTC. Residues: CAWTGDREQFF.

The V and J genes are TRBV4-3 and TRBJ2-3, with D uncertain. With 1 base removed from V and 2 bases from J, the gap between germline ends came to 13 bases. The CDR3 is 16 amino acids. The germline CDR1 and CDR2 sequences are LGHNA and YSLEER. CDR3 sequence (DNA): TGCGCCAGCAGCCAAGTCGACCCCTCATACACAGATACGCAGTATTTT. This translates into CASSQVDPSYTDTQYF.

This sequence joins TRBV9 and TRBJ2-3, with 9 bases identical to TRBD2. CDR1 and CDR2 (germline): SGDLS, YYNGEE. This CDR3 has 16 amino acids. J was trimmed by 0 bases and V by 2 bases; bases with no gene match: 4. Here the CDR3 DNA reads TGTGCCAGCAGCGTCCCAAGCGGGAGGAGCACAGATACGCAGTATTTT. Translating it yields CASSVPSGRSTDTQYF. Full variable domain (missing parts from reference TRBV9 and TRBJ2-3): DSGVTQTPKHLITATGQRVTLRCSPRSGDLSVYWYQQSLDQGLQFLIQYYNGEERAKGNILERFSAQQFPDLHSELNLSSLELGDSALYFCASSVPSGRSTDTQYFGPGTRLTVL.

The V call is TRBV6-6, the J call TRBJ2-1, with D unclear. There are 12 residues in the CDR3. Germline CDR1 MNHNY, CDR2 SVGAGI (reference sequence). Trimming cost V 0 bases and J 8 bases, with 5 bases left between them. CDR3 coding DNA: TGTGCCAGCAGTTACTCGTCATATGAGCAGTTCTTC. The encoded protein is CASSYSSYEQFF.

CDR3 nucleotides: TGTGCCAGCAGTTCAAGTAATGAAAAACTGTTTTTT. It encodes CASSSSNEKLFF. V is TRBV6-5 and J is TRBJ1-4; D is unresolved. From germline, CDR1 is MNHEY and CDR2 SVGAGI. This CDR3 comprises 12 residues. V lost 4 bases to trimming and J lost 4 bases, with 4 bases between them.

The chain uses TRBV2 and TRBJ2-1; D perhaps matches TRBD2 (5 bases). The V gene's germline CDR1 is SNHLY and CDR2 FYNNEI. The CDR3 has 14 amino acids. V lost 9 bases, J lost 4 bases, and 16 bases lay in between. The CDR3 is CASRTSYMYNEQFF. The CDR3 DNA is TGTGCCAGTAGGACTTCTTACATGTACAATGAGCAGTTCTTC. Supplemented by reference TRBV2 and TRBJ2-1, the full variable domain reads EPEVTQTPSHQVTQMGQEVILRCVPISNHLYFYWYRQILGQKVEFLVSFYNNEISEKSEIFDDQFSVERPDGSNFTLKIRSTKLEDSAMYFCASRTSYMYNEQFFGPGTRLTVL.

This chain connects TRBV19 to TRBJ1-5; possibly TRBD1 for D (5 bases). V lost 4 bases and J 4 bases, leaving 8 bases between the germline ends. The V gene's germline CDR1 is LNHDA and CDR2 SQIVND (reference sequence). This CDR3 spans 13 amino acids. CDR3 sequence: CASSRAGNQPQHF. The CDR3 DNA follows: TGTGCCAGTAGTAGGGCAGGGAATCAGCCCCAGCATTTT.

The CDR3 spells CASSLLAETQYF. In DNA, the CDR3 is TGTGCCAGCAGCTTGCTGGCAGAGACCCAGTACTTC. The chain couples TRBV5-6 to TRBJ2-5; D ambiguous. The CDR3 contains 12 residues. The V gene's germline CDR1 is SGHDT and CDR2 YYEEEE. The V and J ends lost 1 base and 4 bases respectively, with 5 bases between them.

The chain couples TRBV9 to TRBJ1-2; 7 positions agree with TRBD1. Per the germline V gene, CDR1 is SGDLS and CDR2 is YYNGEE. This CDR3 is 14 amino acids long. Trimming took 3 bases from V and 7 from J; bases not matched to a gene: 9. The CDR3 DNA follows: TGTGCCAGCAGCGGGACCACAGGGGCGCGTGGCTACACCTTC. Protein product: CASSGTTGARGYTF. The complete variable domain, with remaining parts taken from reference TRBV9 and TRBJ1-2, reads DSGVTQTPKHLITATGQRVTLRCSPRSGDLSVYWYQQSLDQGLQFLIQYYNGEERAKGNILERFSAQQFPDLHSELNLSSLELGDSALYFCASSGTTGARGYTFGSGTRLTVV.

CDR3 sequence: CASGVNSGNTIYF. The CDR3 bases are TGTGCCAGCGGGGTCAACTCTGGAAACACCATATATTTT. The chain joins TRBV9 to TRBJ1-3; no clear D gene. Germline CDR1 and CDR2: SGDLS and YYNGEE. V dropped 7 bases and J dropped 0 bases, with 8 bases sitting between them. The CDR3 loop spans 13 amino acids.

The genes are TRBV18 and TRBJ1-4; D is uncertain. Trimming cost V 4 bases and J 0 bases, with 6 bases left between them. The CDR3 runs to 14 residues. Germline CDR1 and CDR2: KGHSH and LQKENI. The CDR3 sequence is CASSHDATNEKLFF. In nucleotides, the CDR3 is TGTGCCAGCTCACACGACGCAACTAATGAAAAACTGTTTTTT.

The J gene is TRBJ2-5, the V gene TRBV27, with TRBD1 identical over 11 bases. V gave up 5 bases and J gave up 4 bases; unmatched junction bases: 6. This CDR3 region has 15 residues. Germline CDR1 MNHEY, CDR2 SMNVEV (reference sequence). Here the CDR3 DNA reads TGTGCCAGCAGTCGGACAGGGGGCTTTCGAGAGACCCAGTACTTC. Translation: CASSRTGGFRETQYF.